Below, 18 T cell receptor beta chains from the same sample are listed, as sequenced in a study of T cells in Graves' hyperthyroidism and ophthalmopathy. Using RNA transcripts as the source, TCR beta CDR3 regions were amplified. HTBI primers drove first-round RT-PCR of the TCR CDR3. TCRdb processed the multiplex PCR reads anew with MiXCR; each CDR3 protein has one entry. The profile shows about 400,000 distinct CDR3 sequences, roughly an eighth of them singletons. Sample: blood. The receptors here all came from a young woman with Graves' hyperthyroidism.

This clonotype appeared many times. The rearrangement joins TRBV6-5 to TRBJ1-1, with TRBD1 identical over 7 bases. This CDR3 region has 16 residues. Trimming removed 0 bases from V and 1 base from J; junction bases left unmatched: 5. Germline V lookup: CDR1 MNHEY, CDR2 SVGAGI. The CDR3 coding sequence is TGTGCCAGCAGTTACTCGCAGGGGGGAACGAACACTGAAGCTTTCTTT. Encoded protein: CASSYSQGGTNTEAFF.

The chain employs TRBV5-6 and TRBJ1-1; maybe TRBD1 (5 bases). Trimming took off 3 bases at V and 10 bases at J, with 22 bases between the two ends. Germline V gene data show CDR1 as SGHDT and CDR2 as YYEEEE. The CDR3 length is 15 residues. In DNA, the CDR3 is TGTGCCAGCAGCTCCTTGGGAGCTCGAGGGGTGGTAGCTTTCTTT. Translating gives CASSSLGARGVVAFF.

This clonotype was seen ten or more times. The chain combines TRBV12-3 or TRBV12-4 with TRBJ2-3; D gene ambiguous. The CDR3 extends over 16 amino acids. V lost 5 bases to trimming and J lost 2 bases, with 17 bases between them. The CDR3 protein is CASSPKRRLNTDTQYF. The CDR3 DNA is TGTGCCAGCAGTCCCAAAAGACGATTAAACACAGATACGCAGTATTTT.

The chain joins TRBV9 to TRBJ1-1; perhaps TRBD1 as D (5 bases). Looked up from germline, CDR1 is SGDLS and CDR2 is YYNGEE. CDR3 size: 15 residues. The ends were cut back, 0 bases at V and 10 bases at J, with 19 bases in the middle. The DNA for the CDR3 is TGTGCCAGCAGCGTAGGAGGGACGGTGAAGGAGACAGCTTTCTTT. Translating gives CASSVGGTVKETAFF. Drawing the rest from reference TRBV9 and TRBJ1-1, the complete variable domain is DSGVTQTPKHLITATGQRVTLRCSPRSGDLSVYWYQQSLDQGLQFLIQYYNGEERAKGNILERFSAQQFPDLHSELNLSSLELGDSALYFCASSVGGTVKETAFFGQGTRLTVV.

This clonotype came up many times. The chain combines TRBV6-6 with TRBJ2-1, with TRBD2 matching 7 bases. With V trimmed by 0 bases and J by 0 bases, 5 bases remained unmatched. This CDR3 comprises 17 residues. Germline assignment: CDR1 MNHNY and CDR2 SVGAGI (reference sequence). The CDR3 sequence: CASSYSTGGSSYNEQFF. CDR3 DNA: TGTGCCAGCAGTTACTCGACGGGCGGGAGCTCCTACAATGAGCAGTTCTTC.

At least ten counts were recorded for this clonotype. J is TRBJ2-6 and V is TRBV28, with 9 bases identical to TRBD1. This CDR3 has 19 amino acids. Germline trimming cut 10 bases from V and 1 base from J; bases unmatched to any gene: 17. The V gene's germline CDR1 is MDHEN and CDR2 SYDVKM. Here the CDR3 reads CATLIRTGTGKSGANVLTF. CDR3 bases: TGTGCCACCTTAATCCGAACCGGGACAGGGAAATCTGGGGCCAACGTCCTGACTTTC.

This clonotype showed up just a few times. The rearrangement joins TRBV5-1 to TRBJ2-1; TRBD2 aligns across 11 bases. There are 16 residues in the CDR3. CDR1 and CDR2 from the germline V gene are SGHRS and YFSETQ. V lost 5 bases and J lost 0; bases outside the gene matches: 4. CDR3 DNA sequence: TGCGCCAGCAGACTAGCGGGAGAAGGCTCCTACAATGAGCAGTTCTTC. Protein: CASRLAGEGSYNEQFF. Full variable domain (missing parts from reference TRBV5-1 and TRBJ2-1): KAGVTQTPRYLIKTRGQQVTLSCSPISGHRSVSWYQQTPGQGLQFLFEYFSETQRNKGNFPGRFSGRQFSNSRSEMNVSTLELGDSALYLCASRLAGEGSYNEQFFGPGTRLTVL.

The chain recombines TRBV6-1 with TRBJ1-2; a weak D match, TRBD1 (6 bases). CDR3 size: 13 residues. V gave up 4 bases and J gave up 7 bases, with 13 bases separating them. CDR1 is MNHNS, CDR2 SASEGT, per germline. The CDR3 DNA sequence: TGTGCCAGCAGTGGTTACAGGGCGGTTGGCTACACCTTC. Translated: CASSGYRAVGYTF.

This clonotype has at least ten counts. The chain couples TRBV20-1 to TRBJ2-1; 13 positions agree with TRBD2. The CDR3 is made up of 15 amino acids. J lost 9 bases, V lost 6 bases, and 11 bases had no gene match. CDR1 DFQATT and CDR2 SNEGSKA come from the germline V gene (reference sequence). The CDR3 protein is CSAIGLAGARTEQFF. CDR3 in DNA: TGCAGTGCGATCGGACTAGCGGGAGCCAGGACTGAGCAGTTCTTC.

CDR3: CASSTTRAQSSGNTIYF. The CDR3 nucleotides are TGTGCCAGCAGTACTACGCGGGCCCAGAGCTCTGGAAACACCATATATTTT. The chain is built from TRBV6-5 and TRBJ1-3; D not certain. There are 17 residues in the CDR3. Germline CDR1 reads MNHEY; CDR2 reads SVGAGI. The V end lost 5 bases, the J end lost 0 bases, and 17 bases lay between the germline ends.

In this sample, this clonotype turned up many times. J is TRBJ2-3 and V is TRBV12-3 or TRBV12-4; 12 bases are a match to TRBD2. J lost 3 bases, V lost 0 bases, and 1 base had no gene match. The CDR3 length is 16 residues. The CDR3 coding sequence is TGTGCCAGCAGTTTAGCACTAGCGGGAGGAACAGATACGCAGTATTTT. It translates to CASSLALAGGTDTQYF.

For this clonotype: This may be a read error: a much more frequent sequence differs by one nucleotide. The chain is built from TRBV5-1 and TRBJ1-1; the match to TRBD1 covers 11 bases. CDR3 length: 16 amino acids. Germline-derived CDR1 and CDR2 are SGHRS and YFSETQ. CDR3 sequence: CASSPGQGAINIEAFF. The CDR3 DNA is TGCGCCAGCAGCCCAGGACAGGGGGCAATCAACATTGAAGCTTTCTTT.

This clonotype is a singleton in its sample. The gene calls are TRBV28 and TRBJ2-3; D call uncertain. The germline gives CDR1 MDHEN, CDR2 SYDVKM. The CDR3 covers 14 residues. V was cut by 8 bases and J by 6 bases, with 18 bases left in between. The CDR3 spells CASSPSSRVDTQYF. CDR3 in DNA: TGTGCCAGCTCCCCTTCATCGCGCGTCGATACGCAGTATTTT.

Many counts were recorded for this clonotype. The chain combines TRBV3-1 with TRBJ2-5, with 9 bases aligning to TRBD2. Germline CDR1 LGHDT, CDR2 YNNKEL (reference sequence). The length of the CDR3 is 16 residues. V shed 1 base, J shed 5 bases, and the junction held 8 bases outside the gene matches. The CDR3 coding sequence is TGTGCCAGCAGCCAAGGAAGCGGGAGGATAGGGGAGACCCAGTACTTC. Protein sequence: CASSQGSGRIGETQYF.

The gene calls are TRBV7-2 and TRBJ2-2; TRBD2 matches 11 bases. This CDR3 has 18 residues. From germline, CDR1 is SGHTA and CDR2 FQGNSA. The J segment lost 5 bases and the V segment lost 2 bases, leaving 10 bases of the junction unmatched. The CDR3 loop is CASSLLLAGEGRTGELFF. The CDR3 DNA reads as TGTGCCAGCAGCTTACTACTAGCGGGAGAGGGCCGAACCGGGGAGCTGTTTTTT.

The chain employs TRBV2 and TRBJ2-7; 11 nucleotides agree with TRBD2. After removal of 6 bases from V and 1 base from J, the junction contained 8 bases not matched to a gene. There are 16 residues in the CDR3. Germline V gene data show CDR1 as SNHLY and CDR2 as FYNNEI. CDR3 DNA sequence: TGTGCCAGCAGCGAAACAGGGACTAGCGGTTCCTACGAGCAGTACTTC. This sequence encodes CASSETGTSGSYEQYF.

The rearrangement links TRBV20-1 to TRBJ2-7; 7 bases line up with TRBD2. V lost 6 bases, J lost 2 bases, and 7 bases stayed unmatched. The CDR3 extends over 13 amino acids. CDR1 is DFQATT, CDR2 SNEGSKA, per germline (reference sequence). The CDR3 spells CSAASGNAYEQYF. CDR3 DNA: TGCAGTGCCGCTAGCGGAAATGCCTACGAGCAGTACTTC.

This clonotype was picked up many times. The chain joins TRBV12-3 or TRBV12-4 to TRBJ2-7, with 8 bases lining up with TRBD2. The CDR3 runs to 17 residues. V dropped 5 bases and J dropped 3; count of bases not matched to a gene: 15. CDR3 coding DNA: TGTGCCAGCAGTCCCACGCTACGAATTAGCGGGATCTACGAGCAGTACTTC. This sequence encodes CASSPTLRISGIYEQYF.